This TCR beta chain came from a study of blood T cells in healthy people across ages. Caucasian, healthy and from Russia, the donors were aged between about 6 and 90. The table lists this clonotype with a few counts. A read error may account for a junction end that differs from germline. This CDR3 has 13 residues. Germline V lookup: CDR1 DFQATT, CDR2 SNEGSKA (reference sequence). A J-beta primer mix and a sample-barcoded 5' primer were used in a second PCR of roughly 6 to 12 cycles. Paired-end reads containing CDR3 totaled no fewer than 2.5 million for each sample. TCRdb passed the 5' RACE reads through MiXCR, listing each CDR3 protein once. The sample yields about 1.1 million distinct CDR3 sequences, roughly two fifths seen once.

Material: blood. The chain is built from TRBV20-1 and TRBJ2-5; the D call may be TRBD1 or TRBD2 (6 bases each). This TCR was recovered from a man aged 18 to 35 in good health. CDR3 sequence (DNA): TGCAGTGCTGGAGAAGGGGGGCAGAAGACCCAGTACTTC. Translated, it gives CSAGEGGQKTQYF.